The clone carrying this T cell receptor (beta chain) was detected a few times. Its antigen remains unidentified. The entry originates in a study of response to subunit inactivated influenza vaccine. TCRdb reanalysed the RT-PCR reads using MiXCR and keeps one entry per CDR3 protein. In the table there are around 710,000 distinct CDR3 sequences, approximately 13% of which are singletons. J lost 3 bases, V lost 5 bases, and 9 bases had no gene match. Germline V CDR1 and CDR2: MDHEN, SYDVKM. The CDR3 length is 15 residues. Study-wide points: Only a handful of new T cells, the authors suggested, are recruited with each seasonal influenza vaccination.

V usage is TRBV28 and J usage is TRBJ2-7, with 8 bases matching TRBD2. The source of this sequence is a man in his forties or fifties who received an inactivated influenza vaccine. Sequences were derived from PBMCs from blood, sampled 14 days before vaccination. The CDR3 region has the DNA TGTGCCAGCAGTCCTCGGACTAGCCCCAACTACGAGCAGTACTTC. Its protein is CASSPRTSPNYEQYF. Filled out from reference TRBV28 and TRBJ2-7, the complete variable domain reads DVKVTQSSRYLVKRTGEKVFLECVQDMDHENMFWYRQDPGLGLRLIYFSYDVKMKEKGDIPEGYSVSREKKERFSLILESASTNQTSMYLCASSPRTSPNYEQYFGPGTRLTVT.